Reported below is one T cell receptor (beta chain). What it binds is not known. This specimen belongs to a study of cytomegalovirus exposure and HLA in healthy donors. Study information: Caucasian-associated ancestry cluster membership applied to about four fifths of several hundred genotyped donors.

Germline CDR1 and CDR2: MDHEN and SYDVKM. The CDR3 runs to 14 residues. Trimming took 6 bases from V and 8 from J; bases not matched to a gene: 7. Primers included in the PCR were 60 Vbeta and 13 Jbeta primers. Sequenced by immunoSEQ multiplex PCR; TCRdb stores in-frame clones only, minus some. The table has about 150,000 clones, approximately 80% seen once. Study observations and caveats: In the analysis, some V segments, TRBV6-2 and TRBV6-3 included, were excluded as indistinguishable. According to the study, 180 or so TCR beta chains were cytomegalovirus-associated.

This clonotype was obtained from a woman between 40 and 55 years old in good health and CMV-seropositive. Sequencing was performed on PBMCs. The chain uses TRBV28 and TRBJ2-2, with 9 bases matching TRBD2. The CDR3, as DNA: TGTGCCAGCAGGGGCAGCGGGAGGTCGGGGGAGCTGTTTTTT. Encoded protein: CASRGSGRSGELFF.